Each of the 20 T cell receptor beta chains below was sequenced from the same sample in a study of blood T cell repertoires in COVID-19. The method was immunoSEQ multiplex PCR; TCRdb's version includes in-frame clones alone and lacks a portion of them. This sample has roughly 400,000 clones, with roughly 92% found just once. Sequenced material: PBMCs or T cells enriched from blood (not recorded which). Receptors originate from a middle-aged woman who had been exposed to COVID-19.

The gene calls are TRBV7-9 and TRBJ2-1; D perhaps matches TRBD2 (6 bases). The CDR3 length is 16 residues. Deletions cut 1 base from V and 2 bases from J, with 12 bases between. Germline V gives CDR1 SEHNR, CDR2 FQNEAQ (reference sequence). In nucleotides, the CDR3 is TGTGCCAGCAGCTTAGGGGACTGGAAAGCCTACAATGAGCAGTTCTTC. The encoded protein is CASSLGDWKAYNEQFF.

The chain combines TRBV19 with TRBJ2-5, with 10 bases fitting TRBD2. The J segment lost 1 base and the V segment lost 1 base, leaving 3 bases of the junction unmatched. This CDR3 is built from 16 residues. Germline CDR1 and CDR2: LNHDA and SQIVND (reference sequence). The CDR3 spells CASSIGRTSGQETQYF. The CDR3 nucleotides are TGTGCCAGTAGTATAGGCCGGACTAGCGGCCAAGAGACCCAGTACTTC.

The chain links TRBV21-1 to TRBJ1-2. TRBV21-1 is shown as a pseudogene. The CDR3 is 13 amino acids. In nucleotides, the CDR3 is TGTGCCAGCAGCAAAGGGCGGAACTATGGCTACACCTTC. Translated, it gives CASSKGRNYGYTF.

This chain connects TRBV19 to TRBJ2-1, with 8 bases lining up with TRBD2. V was clipped by 0 bases and J by 6 bases; unmatched bases: 7. The CDR3 length is 16 residues. Per the germline V gene, CDR1 is LNHDA and CDR2 is SQIVND (reference sequence). This CDR3 reads CASSIDGLAPANEQFF. CDR3 coding DNA: TGTGCCAGTAGTATAGATGGACTAGCCCCCGCCAATGAGCAGTTCTTC.

The J gene is TRBJ2-7, the V gene TRBV6-5, with 13 bases matching TRBD2. Trimming at V came to 6 bases and at J to 7 bases, leaving 9 bases not matched to a gene. The CDR3 sequence is 15 residues long. From germline, CDR1 is MNHEY and CDR2 SVGAGI. CDR3 amino acids: CASSQRTSGSGEQYF. CDR3 nucleotides: TGTGCCAGCAGCCAAAGGACTAGCGGGAGCGGAGAGCAGTACTTC.

The chain uses TRBV6-5 and TRBJ1-1; D not resolved. The CDR3 is 13 amino acids. V lost 5 bases and J lost 8, with 15 bases in between. CDR1 and CDR2 from the germline V gene are MNHEY and SVGAGI. The CDR3 loop is CASSLRPGLEAFF. In DNA, the CDR3 is TGTGCCAGCAGTCTACGGCCTGGACTGGAAGCTTTCTTT.

This clone was seen only once. The chain is built from TRBV6-5 and TRBJ2-7; TRBD1 agrees at 8 bases. The CDR3 loop spans 15 amino acids. V gave up 6 bases and J gave up 4 bases; unmatched junction bases: 11. The germline V gene has CDR1 MNHEY and CDR2 SVGAGI. CDR3 in DNA: TGTGCCAGCAGGTACAAACCAGGGGGCGCTTACGAGCAGTACTTC. As protein: CASRYKPGGAYEQYF.

The genes are TRBV25-1 and TRBJ2-5; D possibly corresponds to TRBD2 (7 bases). The V end was cut by 8 bases, the J end by 4 bases, with 17 bases between. The CDR3 extends over 14 amino acids. Germline CDR1 and CDR2: MGHDK and SYGVNS. CDR3 amino acids: CASSRGRGGETQYF. CDR3 sequence (DNA): TGTGCCAGCTCAAGGGGGAGGGGCGGAGAGACCCAGTACTTC.

V gene TRBV4-3 combines with J gene TRBJ2-7; TRBD2 matches at 11 bases. V dropped 0 bases and J dropped 4; count of bases not matched to a gene: 14. CDR1 and CDR2 (germline): LGHNA, YSLEER. The CDR3 covers 19 residues. This chain's CDR3 is CASSQEAAFGTSGIYEQYF. For the CDR3, the DNA is TGCGCCAGCAGCCAAGAGGCGGCGTTCGGGACTAGCGGTATATACGAGCAGTACTTC.

The chain uses TRBV7-2 and TRBJ2-7, with TRBD2 matching 9 bases. The CDR3 has 15 amino acids. V gave up 7 bases and J gave up 6 bases; unmatched junction bases: 13. Germline CDR1 and CDR2: SGHTA and FQGNSA. Written as DNA, the CDR3 is TGTGCCAGCAACCCCAGGGGCGGGGGGGCCTTCGAGCAGTACTTC. This gives the protein CASNPRGGGAFEQYF. Complete variable domain (other parts from reference TRBV7-2 and TRBJ2-7): GAGVSQSPSNKVTEKGKDVELRCDPISGHTALYWYRQSLGQGLEFLIYFQGNSAPDKSGLPSDRFSAERTGGSVSTLTIQRTQQEDSAVYLCASNPRGGGAFEQYFGPGTRLTVT.

This chain joins TRBV5-4 and TRBJ2-7, with TRBD1 identical over 8 bases. In germline, CDR1 is SGHNT, CDR2 YYREEE (reference sequence). V was pared by 4 bases and J by 0 bases, with 3 bases of the junction left unmatched. CDR3 length: 14 amino acids. CDR3 DNA: TGTGCCAGCAGCGTTACAGGGGGCTCCTACGAGCAGTACTTC. It is translated as CASSVTGGSYEQYF.

The chain employs TRBV19 and TRBJ1-5; 7 bases align to TRBD1. Per germline, CDR1 LNHDA and CDR2 SQIVND (reference sequence). This CDR3 has 16 residues. With 4 bases clipped from V and 1 base from J, the junction kept 7 bases outside the gene matches. This chain's CDR3 is CASSNPTGLSNQPQHF. CDR3 in DNA: TGTGCCAGTAGTAACCCGACAGGGCTGAGCAATCAGCCCCAGCATTTT.

The V call is TRBV2, the J call TRBJ1-2; D is possibly TRBD1 (6 bases). The V and J ends lost 3 bases and 4 bases respectively, with 12 bases between them. The CDR3 has 14 residues. CDR1 and CDR2 from the germline V gene are SNHLY and FYNNEI. CDR3 bases: TGTGCCAGCAGTGAGGGGGGGCTTAGCTATGGCTACACCTTC. Translating gives CASSEGGLSYGYTF.

V is TRBV6-5 and J is TRBJ1-2, with D unclear. The CDR3 sequence is 13 residues long. Per germline, CDR1 MNHEY and CDR2 SVGAGI. Between the trimmed V and J ends, which lost 5 bases and 7 bases, there was a span of 14 bases. The CDR3 bases are TGTGCCAGCAGTATCCAGCGGGCCGGTGGCTACACCTTC. It yields the protein CASSIQRAGGYTF.

The chain carries TRBV29-1 and TRBJ1-1; TRBD1 matches at 7 bases. The CDR3 consists of 14 residues. With 7 bases clipped from V and 0 bases from J, the junction kept 8 bases outside the gene matches. The germline CDR1 and CDR2 sequences are SQVTM and ANQGSEA. CDR3 in amino acids: CSADRAAMNTEAFF. CDR3 DNA sequence: TGCAGCGCAGACAGGGCTGCGATGAACACTGAAGCTTTCTTT.

This clone is a singleton in its sample. The V and J genes are TRBV27 and TRBJ1-1; 7 bases agree with TRBD1. Germline V CDR1 and CDR2: MNHEY, SMNVEV (reference sequence). The CDR3 extends over 13 amino acids. V dropped 11 bases and J dropped 2; count of bases not matched to a gene: 8. The CDR3: CASQYRGNTEAFF. The CDR3 nucleotides are TGTGCCTCACAATACAGGGGAAACACTGAAGCTTTCTTT.

The genes are TRBV14 and TRBJ2-5, with 12 positions matching TRBD2. Germline trimming cut 1 base from V and 5 bases from J; bases unmatched to any gene: 11. CDR3 length equals 18 residues. The germline gives CDR1 SGHDN, CDR2 FVKESK. This chain's CDR3 is CASSQGWTSGAMGETQYF. The CDR3 DNA sequence: TGTGCCAGCAGCCAAGGTTGGACTAGCGGGGCAATGGGGGAGACCCAGTACTTC.

This clone appeared a few times. The chain has TRBV2 and TRBJ1-2; D gene ambiguous. From germline, CDR1 is SNHLY and CDR2 FYNNEI. Trimming removed 3 bases at V and 6 bases at J, with 11 bases between. The CDR3 sequence is 13 residues long. CDR3 in amino acids: CASSDESRDGYTF. The CDR3 DNA is TGTGCCAGCAGTGACGAGTCCCGGGATGGCTACACCTTC.

The chain has TRBV6-5 and TRBJ2-3; 7 bases are a match to TRBD1. The CDR3 totals 14 residues. Losses at the gene ends were 6 bases for V and 1 base for J; bases not matched to a gene: 4. CDR1 is MNHEY, CDR2 SVGAGI, per germline. In DNA, the CDR3 is TGTGCCAGCAGACACACAGGGGGCACAGATACGCAGTATTTT. Protein sequence: CASRHTGGTDTQYF.

The chain uses TRBV7-6 and TRBJ1-1; maybe TRBD1 (5 bases). Trimming removed 5 bases from V and 5 bases from J, with 12 bases in between. This CDR3 has 13 residues. The germline V gene has CDR1 SGHVS and CDR2 FNYEAQ. The CDR3 reads CASSPQAGTEAFF. The CDR3 DNA sequence: TGTGCCAGCAGCCCCCAGGCAGGGACTGAAGCTTTCTTT.